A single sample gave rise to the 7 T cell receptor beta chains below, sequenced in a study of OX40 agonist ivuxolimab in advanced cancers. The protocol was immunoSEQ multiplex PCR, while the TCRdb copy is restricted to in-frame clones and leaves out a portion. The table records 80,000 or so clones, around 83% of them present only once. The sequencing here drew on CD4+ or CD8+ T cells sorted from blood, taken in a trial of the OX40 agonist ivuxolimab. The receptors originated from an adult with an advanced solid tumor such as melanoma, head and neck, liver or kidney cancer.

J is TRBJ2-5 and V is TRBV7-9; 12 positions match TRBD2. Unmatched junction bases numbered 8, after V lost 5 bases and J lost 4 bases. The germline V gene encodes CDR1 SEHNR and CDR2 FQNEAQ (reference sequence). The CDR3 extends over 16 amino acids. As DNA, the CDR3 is TGTGCCAGCAGCCTAACTAGCGGGGGGCGCAGAGAGACCCAGTACTTC. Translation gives CASSLTSGGRRETQYF.

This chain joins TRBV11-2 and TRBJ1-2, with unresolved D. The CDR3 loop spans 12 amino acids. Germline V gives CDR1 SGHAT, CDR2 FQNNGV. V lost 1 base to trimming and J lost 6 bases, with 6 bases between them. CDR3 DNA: TGTGCCAGCAGCTTAGTTCGTGATGGCTACACCTTC. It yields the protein CASSLVRDGYTF. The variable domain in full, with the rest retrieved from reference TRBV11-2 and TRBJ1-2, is EAGVAQSPRYKIIEKRQSVAFWCNPISGHATLYWYQQILGQGPKLLIQFQNNGVVDDSQLPKDRFSAERLKGVDSTLKIQPAKLEDSAVYLCASSLVRDGYTFGSGTRLTVV.

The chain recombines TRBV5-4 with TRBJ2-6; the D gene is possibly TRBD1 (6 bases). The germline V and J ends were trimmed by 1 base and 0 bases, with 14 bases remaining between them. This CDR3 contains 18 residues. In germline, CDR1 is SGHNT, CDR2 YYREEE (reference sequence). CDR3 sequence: CASSLLDRLSSGANVLTF. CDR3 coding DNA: TGTGCCAGCAGCTTGCTAGACAGGCTTAGCTCTGGGGCCAACGTCCTGACTTTC.

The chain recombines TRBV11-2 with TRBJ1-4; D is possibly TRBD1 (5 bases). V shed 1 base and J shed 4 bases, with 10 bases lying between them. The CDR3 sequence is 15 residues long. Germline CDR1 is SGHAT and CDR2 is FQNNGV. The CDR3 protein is CASSLVAGRNEKLFF. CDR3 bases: TGTGCCAGCAGCTTAGTGGCAGGGCGTAATGAAAAACTGTTTTTT.

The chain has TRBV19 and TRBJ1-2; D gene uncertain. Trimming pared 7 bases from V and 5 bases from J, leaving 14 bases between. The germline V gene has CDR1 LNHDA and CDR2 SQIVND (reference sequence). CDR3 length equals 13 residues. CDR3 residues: CASTLEGFYGYTF. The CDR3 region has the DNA TGTGCCAGTACCTTGGAGGGATTTTATGGCTACACCTTC.

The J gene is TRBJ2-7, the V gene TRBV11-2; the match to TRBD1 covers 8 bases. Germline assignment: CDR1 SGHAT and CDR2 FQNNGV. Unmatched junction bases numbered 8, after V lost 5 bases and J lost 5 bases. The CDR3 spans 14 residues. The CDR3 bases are TGTGCCAGCAGCCCCAGGACAGGGTTGGACGAGCAGTACTTC. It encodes CASSPRTGLDEQYF.

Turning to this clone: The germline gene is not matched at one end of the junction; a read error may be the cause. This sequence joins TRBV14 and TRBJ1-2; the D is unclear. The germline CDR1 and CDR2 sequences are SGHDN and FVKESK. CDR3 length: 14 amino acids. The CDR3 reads CASSQDLVVGRSSF. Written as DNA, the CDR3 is TGTGCCAGCAGCCAAGATCTAGTCGTCGGACGCTCCTCCTTC.